The 18 T cell receptor beta chains presented below share a single source sample, sequenced in a study of T cells in women clearing cervical HPV infection. The assay was immunoSEQ multiplex PCR, and TCRdb's table has in-frame clones only and misses some. The table lists some 26,000 clones. Sequenced material: blood buffy coat. The receptors shown here come from a woman aged 18 to 75 with a cervical HPV16 infection that either progressed to CIN3+ or cleared (not recorded which).

In the case of this clone: The read halts 3 residues ahead of the CDR3 end, with the missing end drawn from the germline J gene. The chain joins TRBV9 to TRBJ1-2; a possible D gene is TRBD1 (5 bases). The CDR3 has 14 amino acids. Trimming shortened V by 4 bases and J by 3 bases, and 13 bases separated the two germline ends. Germline CDR1 is SGDLS and CDR2 is YYNGEE. CDR3 in amino acids: CASSPGGGDYGYTF. CDR3 DNA, as far as it was read: TGTGCCAGCAGCCCAGGTGGGGGGGACTATGGC.

A word on this clone: The CDR3 end is not reached by the read, which stops 3 residues before it; the germline J gene fills it in. This sequence joins TRBV10-2 and TRBJ1-1, with TRBD1 matching over 8 bases. V gave up 7 bases and J gave up 5 bases; unmatched junction bases: 6. The length of the CDR3 is 13 residues. From germline, CDR1 is WSHSY and CDR2 SAAADI. The CDR3 sequence is CASTDRGGTEAFF. The DNA read from the CDR3 is TGCGCCAGCACCGACAGGGGAGGTACTGAA.

The sequenced CDR3 bases are TGCGCCAGCAGCTTGGACGGGGGGCCAGCCTACAATGAG. It codes for CASSLDGGPAYNE. The full CDR3 protein reads CASSLDGGPAYNEQFF. The chain carries TRBV5-1 and TRBJ2-1, with a weak D call TRBD2 (7 bases). The CDR3 end lies 3 residues beyond the end of the read and is filled in from the germline J gene. V was shortened by 0 bases and J by 2 bases, with 12 bases between the two germline ends. This CDR3 spans 16 amino acids. Germline-derived CDR1 and CDR2 are SGHRS and YFSETQ.

Details on this clone: The CDR3 end falls 3 residues outside the read, so it is completed with the germline J gene. The chain has TRBV7-6 and TRBJ2-3; 13 bases align to TRBD2. Germline lookup yields CDR1 SGHVS and CDR2 FNYEAQ. CDR3 length equals 17 residues. The V segment lost 5 bases and the J segment 5 bases; nucleotides outside the gene matches: 10. The part of the CDR3 DNA that was read is TGTGCCAGCAGCCTGGGACTAGCGGGGAGTGCGGGAGATACG. Translating gives CASSLGLAGSAGDT. The whole CDR3 protein reads CASSLGLAGSAGDTQYF.

A word on this clone: The read falls 3 residues short of the CDR3 end, and the missing part is taken from the germline J gene. This chain links TRBV12-3 or TRBV12-4 with TRBJ2-6; D not certain. This CDR3 comprises 16 residues. Trimming took off 5 bases at V and 0 bases at J, with 11 bases between the two ends. The sequenced CDR3 bases are TGTGCCAGCAGTCCCAGTGGCAGCTCTGGGGCCAACGTC. Encoded protein: CASSPSGSSGANV. The whole CDR3 protein is CASSPSGSSGANVLTF.

Here the CDR3 reads CSARELAGANYEQYF. CDR3 bases read: TGCAGTGCTAGAGAACTAGCGGGGGCCAACTACGAG. V is TRBV20-1 and J is TRBJ2-7; 11 bases line up with TRBD2. Coverage ceases 3 residues before the CDR3 finishes, and the germline J gene fills in the end. This CDR3 contains 15 residues. The germline V gene has CDR1 DFQATT and CDR2 SNEGSKA (reference sequence). V shed 0 bases, J shed 3 bases, and the junction held 4 bases outside the gene matches.

The chain's CDR3 is CASSYGRVHGYTF. The covered CDR3 bases are TGTGCCAGCAGTTACGGCAGGGTCCATGGC. The genes are TRBV6-2 or TRBV6-3 and TRBJ1-2, with TRBD1 as a possible D gene (5 bases). The read ends 3 residues early relative to the CDR3; the germline J gene fills the gap. The germline CDR1 and CDR2 sequences are MNHEY and SVGEGT. The CDR3 extends over 13 amino acids. V gave up 2 bases and J gave up 6 bases, with 10 bases separating them.

Comments on this clone: The read gets to within 3 residues of the CDR3 end, and the germline J gene fills in the rest. The chain couples TRBV10-3 to TRBJ2-7, with D possibly matching TRBD2 (5 bases). CDR1 is ENHRY and CDR2 is SYGVKD in the germline V gene. Deletions cut 5 bases from V and 5 bases from J, with 16 bases between. The CDR3 covers 14 residues. The CDR3 sequence: CAISRTDSVDEQYF. The sequenced part of the CDR3 DNA is TGTGCCATCAGTAGGACTGATTCCGTCGACGAG.

Worth noting for this clone: The CDR3 goes on 3 residues after the read ends, and that part is filled in from the germline J gene. The chain carries TRBV7-2 and TRBJ2-7; 7 positions match TRBD1. Germline loops: CDR1 SGHTA, CDR2 FQGNSA. The CDR3 is made up of 15 amino acids. V was clipped by 1 base and J by 2 bases; unmatched bases: 5. The CDR3 loop is CASSLVGTVTYEQYF. The sequenced CDR3 bases are TGTGCCAGCAGCTTAGTTGGGACAGTGACCTACGAG.

In regard to this clone: The CDR3 end is not reached by the read, which stops 3 residues before it; the germline J gene fills it in. This rearrangement joins TRBV7-8 to TRBJ2-7; possible D gene TRBD2, 7 bases. Per the germline V gene, CDR1 is SGHVS and CDR2 is FQNEAQ. Trimming shortened V by 8 bases and J by 3 bases, and 11 bases separated the two germline ends. The CDR3 has 12 residues. Incomplete CDR3 DNA: TGTGCCAGCCGAGGGGGGGGCTACGAG. As protein: CASRGGGYE. The entire CDR3 protein is CASRGGGYEQYF.

As for this clone: Sequencing ends 3 residues short of the CDR3 end; the germline J gene provides the rest. The gene calls are TRBV30 and TRBJ1-6, with 7 bases identical to TRBD1. This CDR3 is built from 14 residues. Germline assignment: CDR1 GTSNPN and CDR2 SVGIG (reference sequence). Trimming at V came to 1 base and at J to 9 bases, leaving 6 bases not matched to a gene. The part of the CDR3 DNA that was read is TGTGCCTGGAGTGGGGGACAGACAACTTCACCC. It translates to CAWSGGQTTSP. Given in full, the CDR3 is CAWSGGQTTSPLHF.

Concerning this clone: The CDR3 extends 3 residues past the end of the read, so its final part is completed from the germline J gene. This sequence joins TRBV20-1 and TRBJ2-2, with TRBD1 identical over 7 bases. V dropped 6 bases and J dropped 5; count of bases not matched to a gene: 12. Germline values: CDR1 DFQATT, CDR2 SNEGSKA (reference sequence). The CDR3 totals 15 residues. The DNA read from the CDR3 is TGCAGTGCGCGAACAGGGACAGAGTATACCGGGGAG. It specifies CSARTGTEYTGE. The entire CDR3 sequence reads CSARTGTEYTGELFF.

About this clone: The read finishes 3 residues shy of the CDR3 end, and the germline J gene is used to complete it. The rearrangement links TRBV12-3 or TRBV12-4 to TRBJ2-3; D may be TRBD1 (5 bases). With 6 bases removed from V and 8 bases from J, the gap between germline ends came to 12 bases. The CDR3 sequence is 12 residues long. The CDR3: CASREQGSTQYF. Incomplete CDR3 DNA: TGTGCCAGCAGAGAGCAGGGAAGTACG.

Comment on this clone: The CDR3 is cut off 3 residues early in the read; its end comes from the germline J gene. The V gene is TRBV30, the J gene TRBJ2-5; TRBD1 matches at 9 bases. The V and J ends lost 1 base and 4 bases, in that order; junction bases with no gene match: 4. This CDR3 is 14 amino acids long. The germline V gene encodes CDR1 GTSNPN and CDR2 SVGIG (reference sequence). CDR3 in amino acids: CAWSATGGRETQYF. The DNA read from the CDR3 is TGTGCCTGGAGTGCGACAGGGGGGAGAGAGACC.

For this clone: The DNA ends 3 residues before the CDR3 does, and the rest of the CDR3 is filled in from the germline J gene. The V gene is TRBV7-9, the J gene TRBJ2-4; D gene unclear. This CDR3 has 12 residues. Per germline, CDR1 SEHNR and CDR2 FQNEAQ (reference sequence). The part of the CDR3 DNA that was read is TGTGCCAGCAGCTACTCTAACTATGGT. Translating gives CASSYSNYG. The entire CDR3 protein reads CASSYSNYGQYF.

Concerning this clone itself: Read coverage stops 3 residues before the CDR3 terminus; the germline J gene supplies the remainder. This chain connects TRBV7-9 to TRBJ1-2; 12 positions agree with TRBD1. The CDR3 sequence is 14 residues long. CDR1 SEHNR and CDR2 FQNEAQ come from the germline V gene (reference sequence). The ends lost 8 bases at V and 4 bases at J; junction bases unmatched: 5. CDR3 amino acids: CASVMGQGAYGYTF. The CDR3 bases that were read are TGTGCCAGCGTCATGGGACAGGGGGCCTATGGC.

Notes on this clone: The observed sequence ends 3 residues before the CDR3 terminus, with the missing tail filled in from the germline J gene. The gene calls are TRBV6-2 or TRBV6-3 and TRBJ2-1, with 8 bases identical to TRBD1. The junction had 4 bases not matched to a gene; V was cut back by 0 bases and J by 0 bases. This CDR3 has 17 amino acids. In germline, CDR1 is MNHEY, CDR2 SVGEGT. The CDR3 sequence is CASSYSPDRGSYNEQFF. The covered CDR3 bases are TGTGCCAGCAGTTACTCCCCTGACAGGGGCTCCTACAATGAG.

Details on this clone: The read ends 3 residues early relative to the CDR3; the germline J gene fills the gap. The genes are TRBV5-6 and TRBJ2-7; a weak D match, TRBD1 (5 bases). V was pared by 7 bases and J by 5 bases, with 22 bases between. The CDR3 has 15 residues. CDR1 is SGHDT and CDR2 is YYEEEE in the germline V gene. CDR3 protein: CASGALPAGLNEQYF. The sequenced part of the CDR3 DNA is TGTGCCAGCGGCGCTTTACCGGCAGGGTTAAACGAG.